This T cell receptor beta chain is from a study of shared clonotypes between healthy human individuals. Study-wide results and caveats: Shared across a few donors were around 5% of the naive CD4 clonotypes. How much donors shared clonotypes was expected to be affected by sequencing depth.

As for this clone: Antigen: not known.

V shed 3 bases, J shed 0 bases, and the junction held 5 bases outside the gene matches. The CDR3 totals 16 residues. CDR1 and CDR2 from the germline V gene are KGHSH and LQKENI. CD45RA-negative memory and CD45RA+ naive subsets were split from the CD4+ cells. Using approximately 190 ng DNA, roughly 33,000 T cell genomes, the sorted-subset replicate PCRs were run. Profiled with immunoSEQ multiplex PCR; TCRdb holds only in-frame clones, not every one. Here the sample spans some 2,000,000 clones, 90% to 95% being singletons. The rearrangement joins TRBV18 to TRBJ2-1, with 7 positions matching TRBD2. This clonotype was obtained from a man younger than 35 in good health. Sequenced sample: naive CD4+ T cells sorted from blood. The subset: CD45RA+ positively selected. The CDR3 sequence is CASSPVAGSSYNEQFF. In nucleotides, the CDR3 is TGTGCCAGCTCACCCGTAGCGGGCAGCTCCTACAATGAGCAGTTCTTC. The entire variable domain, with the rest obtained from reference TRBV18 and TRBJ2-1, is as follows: NAGVMQNPRHLVRRRGQEARLRCSPMKGHSHVYWYRQLPEEGLKFMVYLQKENIIDESGMPKERFSAEFPKEGPSILRIQQVVRGDSAAYFCASSPVAGSSYNEQFFGPGTRLTVL.